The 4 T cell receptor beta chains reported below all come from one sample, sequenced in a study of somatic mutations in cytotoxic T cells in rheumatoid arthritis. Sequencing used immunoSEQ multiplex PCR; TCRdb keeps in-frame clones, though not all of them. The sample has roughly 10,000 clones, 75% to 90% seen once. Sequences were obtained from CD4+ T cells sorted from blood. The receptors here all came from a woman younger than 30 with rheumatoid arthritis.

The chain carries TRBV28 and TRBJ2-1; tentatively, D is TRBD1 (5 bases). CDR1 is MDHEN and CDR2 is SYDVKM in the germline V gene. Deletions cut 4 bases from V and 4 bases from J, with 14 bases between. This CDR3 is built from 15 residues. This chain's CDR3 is CASSSVGQGYNEQFF. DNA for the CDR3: TGTGCCAGCAGTTCTGTTGGACAAGGGTACAATGAGCAGTTCTTC.

CDR3 sequence (DNA): TGCAGCGTTGAAGATGGGGGAGGGCCGTCCAAAAACATTCAGTACTTC. This codes for CSVEDGGGPSKNIQYF. The V gene is TRBV29-1, the J gene TRBJ2-4, with TRBD2 matching 7 bases. The germline CDR1 and CDR2 sequences are SQVTM and ANQGSEA. V was clipped by 0 bases and J by 2 bases; unmatched bases: 7. The CDR3 sequence is 16 residues long.

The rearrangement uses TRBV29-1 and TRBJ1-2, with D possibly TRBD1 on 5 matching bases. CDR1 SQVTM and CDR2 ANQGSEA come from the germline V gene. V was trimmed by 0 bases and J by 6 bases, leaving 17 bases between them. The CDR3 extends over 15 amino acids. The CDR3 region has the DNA TGCAGCGTTGAAGATTTGACCCTGCTAGGGGATGGCTACACCTTC. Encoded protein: CSVEDLTLLGDGYTF.

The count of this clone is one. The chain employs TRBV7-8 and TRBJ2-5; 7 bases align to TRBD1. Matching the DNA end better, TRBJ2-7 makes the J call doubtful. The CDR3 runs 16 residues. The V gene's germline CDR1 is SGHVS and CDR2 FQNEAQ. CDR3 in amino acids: CASSPRDRRSTYEQYF. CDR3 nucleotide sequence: TGTGCCAGCAGCCCCAGGGACAGAAGAAGTACCTACGAGCAGTACTTC.